This entry concerns a single T cell receptor beta chain. Antigen unknown. The CDR3 spans 18 residues. Per germline, CDR1 SEHNR and CDR2 FQNEAQ (reference sequence). V was clipped by 5 bases and J by 4 bases; unmatched bases: 18. The data are from a study of cytomegalovirus exposure and HLA in healthy donors. Study-level results: Earlier analysis found most TCR beta V segments productive about 87% or about 30% of the time.

The PCR employed 60 Vbeta primers together with 13 Jbeta primers. Profiling relied on immunoSEQ multiplex PCR, and the TCRdb table lists in-frame clones only, not all of them. The sample holds 200,000 or so clones; about 80% are singletons and the top ten take around 2.8%. V gene TRBV7-9 combines with J gene TRBJ2-7; 9 bases map to TRBD1. This receptor was taken from a woman aged 50 to 60 in good health and CMV-seropositive. Sequencing was done on a sample of PBMCs. CDR3 region: CASSQPTFRQGETYEQYF. In nucleotides, the CDR3 is TGTGCCAGCAGCCAACCCACCTTCCGACAGGGGGAAACTTACGAGCAGTACTTC.